The clone carrying this TCR beta chain has more than one count but fewer than ten. The source of the sample is a study of blood T cell repertoires in COVID-19. The wider study: The United States, Italy and Spain were the sources of the acute and convalescent COVID-19 samples. Sources were T cells, B-cell-depleted T cells, or PBMCs; the material itself was cDNA or gDNA.

Source study methods: Reference gene primers were amplified, and this amplification served to estimate nucleated cell counts. Measured with immunoSEQ multiplex PCR; TCRdb has only the in-frame clones, and not every one. V and J calls and clone size are those listed in that table; D and trimming were worked out from the DNA. The top ten clones hold about 5.5% of a sample with over 95,000 clones, 75% to 90% of them seen once. The CDR3 consists of 14 residues. With 7 bases clipped from V and 7 bases from J, the junction kept 8 bases outside the gene matches. Germline CDR1 LNHDA, CDR2 SQIVND (reference sequence).

Sequences were obtained from peripheral blood. The receptor was isolated from a woman aged 55-70 years with COVID-19, enrolled during active disease. V usage is TRBV19 and J usage is TRBJ1-3; TRBD1 matches 9 bases. The CDR3 protein is CASTGTGKGNTIYF. In DNA, the CDR3 is TGTGCCAGTACCGGGACAGGGAAGGGGAACACCATATATTTT.